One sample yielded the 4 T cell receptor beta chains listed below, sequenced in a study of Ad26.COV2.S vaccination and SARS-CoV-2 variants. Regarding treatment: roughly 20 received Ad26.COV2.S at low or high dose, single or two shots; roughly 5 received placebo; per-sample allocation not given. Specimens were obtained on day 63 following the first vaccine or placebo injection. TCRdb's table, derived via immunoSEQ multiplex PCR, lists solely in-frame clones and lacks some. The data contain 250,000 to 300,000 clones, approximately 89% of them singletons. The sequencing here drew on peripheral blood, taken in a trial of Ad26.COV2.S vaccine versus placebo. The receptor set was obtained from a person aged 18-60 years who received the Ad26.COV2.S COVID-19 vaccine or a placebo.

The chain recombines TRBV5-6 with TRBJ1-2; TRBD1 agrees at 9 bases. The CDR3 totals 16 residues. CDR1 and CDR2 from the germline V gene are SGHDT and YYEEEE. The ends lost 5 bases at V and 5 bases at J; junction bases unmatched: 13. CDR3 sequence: CASSRWGDRVKYGYTF. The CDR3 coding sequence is TGTGCCAGCAGTCGATGGGGGGACAGGGTGAAGTATGGCTACACCTTC.

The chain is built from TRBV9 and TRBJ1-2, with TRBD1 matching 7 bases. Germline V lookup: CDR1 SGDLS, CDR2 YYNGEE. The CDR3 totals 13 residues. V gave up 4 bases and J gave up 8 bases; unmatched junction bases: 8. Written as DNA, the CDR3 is TGTGCCAGCAGCCCTCGGGACAGTCAAGGCTACACCTTC. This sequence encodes CASSPRDSQGYTF.

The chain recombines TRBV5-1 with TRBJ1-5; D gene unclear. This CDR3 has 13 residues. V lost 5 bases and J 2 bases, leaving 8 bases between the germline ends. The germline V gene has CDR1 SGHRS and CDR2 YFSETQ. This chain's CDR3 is CASRASRNQPQHF. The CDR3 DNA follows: TGCGCCAGCAGGGCAAGCCGCAATCAGCCCCAGCATTTT.

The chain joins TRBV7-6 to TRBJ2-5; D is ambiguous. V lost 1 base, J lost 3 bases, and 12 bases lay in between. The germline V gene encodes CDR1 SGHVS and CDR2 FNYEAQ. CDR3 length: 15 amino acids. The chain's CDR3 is CASSLDRGRKETQYF. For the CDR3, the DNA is TGTGCCAGCAGCTTAGATCGAGGTCGGAAAGAGACCCAGTACTTC.